This T cell receptor (beta chain) stems from a study of neoadjuvant nivolumab and ipilimumab in lung cancer. Study findings and constraints: TCR clonality did not significantly correlate with pathologic tumor regression. Pretherapy blood TCR richness correlated positively with resected tumor richness. From pretherapy to surgery, tumor richness and clonality rose with dual therapy. TCR richness and clonality were higher in tumors than adjacent uninvolved lung.

V was pared by 5 bases and J by 8 bases, with 19 bases between. Looked up from germline, CDR1 is SGHVS and CDR2 is FQNEAQ. This CDR3 region has 15 residues. The table came from immunoSEQ multiplex PCR; TCRdb's copy has only in-frame clones and leaves some out. The sample consists of around 17,000 clones, approximately 76% of them appearing once. There are a few counts of this clone. Its antigen remains unidentified. The chain joins TRBV7-8 to TRBJ2-1; TRBD1 or TRBD2 may be the D gene (5 bases each). The origin of this receptor is an adult with non-small cell lung cancer. The sequencing used tumor tissue, collected after neoadjuvant nivolumab, alone or with ipilimumab, at or shortly before surgery. The CDR3 DNA sequence: TGTGCCAGCAGCACCAAGGGACCCAATCGGGATGAGCAGTTCTTC. Protein sequence: CASSTKGPNRDEQFF.